This T cell receptor beta chain was captured in a study of blood T cell repertoires in COVID-19. Authors' processing steps: Nucleated cell counts were estimated from reference gene primer amplification. TCRdb's table, derived via immunoSEQ multiplex PCR, lists solely in-frame clones and lacks some. V and J calls plus clone size are reproduced from that table; the DNA served to infer D and trimming. The sample contains about 20,000 clones, approximately 84% of which appear only once. The germline CDR1 and CDR2 sequences are SGHVS and FQNEAQ. The CDR3 consists of 13 residues. Trimming stripped 1 base from V and 6 bases from J, with 9 bases between.

The chain is built from TRBV7-8 and TRBJ1-2; D perhaps matches TRBD1 (5 bases). What was sequenced was peripheral blood. The origin of this receptor is a man between 50 and 59 years old with active COVID-19. CDR3 sequence reads: CASSLVRGNGYTF. CDR3 nucleotides: TGTGCCAGCAGCTTAGTAAGGGGTAATGGCTACACCTTC.